Here is one T cell receptor (beta chain) with its context. These data come from a study of blood T cell repertoires in COVID-19. Study details: COVID-19 samples collected from the United States, Italy and Spain covered acute and convalescent phases. T cells, B-cell-depleted T cells, or PBMCs provided the cDNA or gDNA that served as material.

The authors' processing: From reference gene primer amplification, estimates of nucleated cell counts were derived. Profiling relied on immunoSEQ multiplex PCR, and the TCRdb table lists in-frame clones only, not all of them. The V and J calls and clone size come from that table; D and trimming were worked out from the DNA. The repertoire consists of about 270,000 clones, with 65% to 90% occurring once and the leading ten covering 2.5% to 3%. V shed 2 bases, J shed 2 bases, and the junction held 5 bases outside the gene matches. The germline V gene has CDR1 SEHNR and CDR2 FQNEAQ (reference sequence). This CDR3 contains 15 residues.

The sequence was obtained from a woman aged 55-70 years with active or convalescent COVID-19. Sequencing was done on a sample of peripheral blood. The chain carries TRBV7-9 and TRBJ2-5; 7 bases line up with TRBD2. As DNA, the CDR3 is TGTGCCAGCAGCTTACTGGGAGGGCCTCAAGAGACCCAGTACTTC. Amino acid sequence: CASSLLGGPQETQYF.